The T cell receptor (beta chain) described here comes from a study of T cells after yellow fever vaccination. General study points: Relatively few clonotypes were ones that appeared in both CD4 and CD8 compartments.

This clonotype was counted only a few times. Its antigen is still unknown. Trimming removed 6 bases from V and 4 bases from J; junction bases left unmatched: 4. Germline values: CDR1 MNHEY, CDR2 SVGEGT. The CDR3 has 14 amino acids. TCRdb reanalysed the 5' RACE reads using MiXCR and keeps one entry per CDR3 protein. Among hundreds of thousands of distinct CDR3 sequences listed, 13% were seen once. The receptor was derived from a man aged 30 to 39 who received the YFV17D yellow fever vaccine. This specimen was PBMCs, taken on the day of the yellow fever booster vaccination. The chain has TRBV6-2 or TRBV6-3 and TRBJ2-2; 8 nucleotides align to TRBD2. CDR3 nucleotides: TGTGCCAGCAGATATGGGACTAGCACCGGGGAGCTGTTTTTT. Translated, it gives CASRYGTSTGELFF.